Below are 18 T cell receptor beta chains sequenced from a single sample in a study of OX40 agonist ivuxolimab in advanced cancers. Profiled with immunoSEQ multiplex PCR; TCRdb holds only in-frame clones, not every one. The table shows over 75,000 clones, with 70% to 90% occurring only once. Sequenced material: CD4+ or CD8+ T cells sorted from blood, taken in a trial of the OX40 agonist ivuxolimab. Receptors were obtained from an adult with an advanced solid tumor such as melanoma, head and neck, liver or kidney cancer.

The chain uses TRBV5-6 and TRBJ2-4; 8 positions agree with TRBD1. Germline V gene lookup returns CDR1 SGHDT and CDR2 YYEEEE. The J segment lost 9 bases and the V segment lost 4 bases, leaving 6 bases of the junction unmatched. The CDR3 length is 13 residues. The CDR3 loop reads CASSPGTGGIQYF. The DNA for the CDR3 is TGTGCCAGCAGCCCCGGGACAGGAGGCATTCAGTACTTC.

This clone was recorded a few times. The DNA of the CDR3 is TGTGCCAGCAGCCAGGATAGCAATCAGCCCCAGCATTTT. It codes for CASSQDSNQPQHF. V usage is TRBV14 and J usage is TRBJ1-5; D remains ambiguous. The CDR3 is made up of 13 amino acids. The V end lost 3 bases, the J end lost 0 bases, and 3 bases lay between the germline ends. Germline V gives CDR1 SGHDN, CDR2 FVKESK.

V is TRBV7-6 and J is TRBJ2-1; TRBD2 matches 10 bases. Germline V gene data show CDR1 as SGHVS and CDR2 as FNYEAQ. V dropped 0 bases and J dropped 6; count of bases not matched to a gene: 5. The CDR3 is 16 residues long. The DNA of the CDR3 is TGTGCCAGCAGCTTAGCAGGTCTAGCGGGAGCCAATGAGCAGTTCTTC. Amino acid sequence: CASSLAGLAGANEQFF. The whole variable domain, remainder taken from reference TRBV7-6 and TRBJ2-1, is GAGVSQSPRYKVTKRGQDVALRCDPISGHVSLYWYRQALGQGPEFLTYFNYEAQQDKSGLPNDRFSAERPEGSISTLTIQRTEQRDSAMYRCASSLAGLAGANEQFFGPGTRLTVL.

This chain links TRBV19 with TRBJ2-3, with D maybe TRBD1 (5 bases). With 3 bases removed from V and 6 bases from J, the gap between germline ends came to 16 bases. There are 15 residues in the CDR3. The V gene's germline CDR1 is LNHDA and CDR2 SQIVND (reference sequence). The CDR3: CASSIGRGPADTQYF. CDR3 nucleotide sequence: TGTGCCAGTAGTATTGGAAGGGGTCCTGCGGATACGCAGTATTTT.

This clone was observed once. This chain connects TRBV11-3 to TRBJ2-2, with 10 positions matching TRBD1. CDR3 size: 15 residues. The germline V gene has CDR1 SGHNT and CDR2 YENEEA. V shed 5 bases and J 4 bases; nucleotides not matched to a gene: 4. CDR3 sequence: CASSRQGARTGELFF. Here the CDR3 DNA reads TGTGCCAGCAGCCGACAGGGGGCGCGCACCGGGGAGCTGTTTTTT.

The CDR3 loop reads CASSNQGYCSYEQYV. The CDR3 DNA reads as TGTGCCAGCAGCAACCAGGGGTACTGTTCCTACGAGCAGTACGTC. The V and J genes are TRBV21-1 and TRBJ2-7; TRBD1, the D gene given by the table, was not confirmed from the DNA. TRBV21-1 is recorded as a pseudogene. The length of the CDR3 is 15 residues.

In this sample, this clone turned up a few times. The chain employs TRBV19 and TRBJ1-4; D ambiguous. From germline, CDR1 is LNHDA and CDR2 SQIVND (reference sequence). V was pared by 8 bases and J by 6 bases, with 19 bases between. The CDR3 contains 15 residues. CDR3 sequence (DNA): TGTGCCAGTTCCCCGAGCGGGTGGGAGGATGAAAAACTGTTTTTT. This sequence encodes CASSPSGWEDEKLFF.

The gene calls are TRBV6-5 and TRBJ1-3; D is undetermined. The germline V and J ends were trimmed by 4 bases and 0 bases, with 13 bases remaining between them. Germline V gene lookup returns CDR1 MNHEY and CDR2 SVGAGI. The CDR3 is 16 amino acids. The chain's CDR3 is CASSLSRISSGNTIYF. The CDR3 DNA reads as TGTGCCAGCAGTTTAAGTAGGATAAGCTCTGGAAACACCATATATTTT.

The chain carries TRBV9 and TRBJ2-5; 9 bases are shared with TRBD1. Trimming took 7 bases from V and 5 from J; bases not matched to a gene: 15. This CDR3 spans 16 amino acids. CDR1 SGDLS and CDR2 YYNGEE come from the germline V gene. CDR3 sequence (DNA): TGTGCCAGCGGAAGATCAGGGACAGGGCAGGGGGAGACCCAGTACTTC. Translation gives CASGRSGTGQGETQYF.

This chain links TRBV6-4 with TRBJ1-1, with TRBD1 matching over 10 bases. The CDR3 spans 13 residues. The V segment lost 6 bases and the J segment 5 bases; nucleotides outside the gene matches: 3. Germline-derived CDR1 and CDR2 are MRHNA and SNTAGT. The CDR3 is CASRVDRGTEAFF. The CDR3 coding sequence is TGTGCCAGCAGAGTGGACAGGGGGACTGAAGCTTTCTTT.

The chain is built from TRBV5-1 and TRBJ2-1; D not certain. V was shortened by 0 bases and J by 4 bases, with 14 bases between the two germline ends. CDR1 and CDR2 from the germline V gene are SGHRS and YFSETQ. The CDR3 consists of 16 residues. CDR3: CASSLAPRTQYNEQFF. The CDR3 DNA follows: TGCGCCAGCAGCTTGGCCCCTAGGACCCAGTACAATGAGCAGTTCTTC.

The CDR3 spells CASSLTGVTSGTYNEQFF. DNA for the CDR3: TGCGCCAGCAGCTTGACAGGGGTTACTAGCGGGACCTACAATGAGCAGTTCTTC. V and J are TRBV5-1 and TRBJ2-1; 10 nucleotides agree with TRBD2. J was trimmed by 2 bases and V by 1 base; bases with no gene match: 9. Germline lookup yields CDR1 SGHRS and CDR2 YFSETQ. The CDR3 has 18 residues.

The chain combines TRBV30 with TRBJ1-5, with TRBD1 matching over 9 bases. The V and J ends lost 0 bases and 4 bases, in that order; junction bases with no gene match: 1. Germline V gives CDR1 GTSNPN, CDR2 SVGIG (reference sequence). This CDR3 spans 14 amino acids. CDR3 nucleotide sequence: TGTGCCTGGAGTGTAGACAGGGGGAATCAGCCCCAGCATTTT. As protein: CAWSVDRGNQPQHF.

The chain carries TRBV4-3 and TRBJ2-3; D is possibly TRBD1 or TRBD2 (5 bases each). The V end lost 1 base, the J end lost 1 base, and 9 bases lay between the germline ends. CDR3 length: 15 amino acids. Germline loops: CDR1 LGHNA, CDR2 YSLEER. The CDR3, as DNA: TGCGCCAGCAGCCAAGGGGGGTCGGGCACAGATACGCAGTATTTT. It yields the protein CASSQGGSGTDTQYF.

Only one count was recorded for this clone. The rearrangement joins TRBV7-9 to TRBJ2-7; D not certain. This CDR3 comprises 14 residues. Germline CDR1 reads SEHNR; CDR2 reads FQNEAQ (reference sequence). Trimming shortened V by 5 bases and J by 3 bases, and 14 bases separated the two germline ends. The CDR3 sequence is CASSPRQVLYEQYF. CDR3 DNA: TGTGCCAGCAGCCCCCGGCAGGTCCTCTACGAGCAGTACTTC. Full variable domain (rest looked up from reference TRBV7-9 and TRBJ2-7): DTGVSQNPRHKITKRGQNVTFRCDPISEHNRLYWYRQTLGQGPEFLTYFQNEAQLEKSRLLSDRFSAERPKGSFSTLEIQRTEQGDSAMYLCASSPRQVLYEQYFGPGTRLTVT.

This clone was observed a few times. The gene calls are TRBV11-2 and TRBJ2-2; 7 nucleotides line up with TRBD2. Germline CDR1 SGHAT, CDR2 FQNNGV. This CDR3 region has 18 residues. V was clipped by 4 bases and J by 0 bases; unmatched bases: 11. For the CDR3, the DNA is TGTGCCAGCAGCTCTCGGACTAGGGGATACGCGAACACCGGGGAGCTGTTTTTT. This gives the protein CASSSRTRGYANTGELFF.

This chain uses TRBV9 with TRBJ2-3; D may be TRBD2 (6 bases). Trimming stripped 0 bases from V and 0 bases from J, with 11 bases between. This CDR3 contains 16 residues. Germline CDR1 SGDLS, CDR2 YYNGEE. The CDR3 loop is CASSVGGTGSTDTQYF. In DNA, the CDR3 is TGTGCCAGCAGCGTAGGAGGGACTGGAAGCACAGATACGCAGTATTTT.

V gene TRBV7-9 combines with J gene TRBJ1-4, with TRBD1 matching 9 bases. Trimming took 0 bases from V and 6 from J; bases not matched to a gene: 5. The CDR3 is 16 residues long. CDR1 SEHNR and CDR2 FQNEAQ come from the germline V gene (reference sequence). The CDR3 sequence: CASSLAMTGGDEKLFF. Written as DNA, the CDR3 is TGTGCCAGCAGCTTAGCGATGACAGGGGGGGATGAAAAACTGTTTTTT.